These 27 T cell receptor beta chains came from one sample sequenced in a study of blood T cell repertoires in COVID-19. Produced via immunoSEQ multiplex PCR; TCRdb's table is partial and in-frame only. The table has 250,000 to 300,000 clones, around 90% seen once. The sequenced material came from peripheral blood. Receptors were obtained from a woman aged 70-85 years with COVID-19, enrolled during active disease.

The CDR3 protein is CASSLTGGPGYEQYF. CDR3 nucleotides: TGTGCCAGCAGTTTAACGGGAGGGCCAGGGTACGAGCAGTACTTC. The V and J genes are TRBV28 and TRBJ2-7; TRBD2 matches 8 bases. J gave up 4 bases and V 2 bases, and 7 bases lay outside the gene matches. Germline-derived CDR1 and CDR2 are MDHEN and SYDVKM. The CDR3 is 15 residues long.

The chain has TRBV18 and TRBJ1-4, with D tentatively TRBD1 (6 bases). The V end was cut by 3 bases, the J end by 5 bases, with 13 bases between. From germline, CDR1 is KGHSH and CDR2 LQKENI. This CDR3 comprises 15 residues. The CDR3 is CASSPSGVTNEKLFF. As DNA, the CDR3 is TGTGCCAGCTCACCGTCAGGGGTCACCAATGAAAAACTGTTTTTT.

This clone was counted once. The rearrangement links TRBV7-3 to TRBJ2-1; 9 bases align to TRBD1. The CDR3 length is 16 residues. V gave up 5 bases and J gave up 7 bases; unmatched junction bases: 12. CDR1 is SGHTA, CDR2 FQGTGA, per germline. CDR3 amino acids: CASSVAPGQGRNEQFF. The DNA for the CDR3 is TGTGCCAGCAGCGTTGCACCGGGACAGGGAAGGAATGAGCAGTTCTTC.

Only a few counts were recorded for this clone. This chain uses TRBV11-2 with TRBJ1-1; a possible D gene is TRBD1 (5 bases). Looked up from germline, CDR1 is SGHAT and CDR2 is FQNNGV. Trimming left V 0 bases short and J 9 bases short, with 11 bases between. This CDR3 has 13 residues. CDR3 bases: TGTGCCAGCAGCTTAGATCTCGCAGGGCAAGCTTTCTTT. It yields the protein CASSLDLAGQAFF.

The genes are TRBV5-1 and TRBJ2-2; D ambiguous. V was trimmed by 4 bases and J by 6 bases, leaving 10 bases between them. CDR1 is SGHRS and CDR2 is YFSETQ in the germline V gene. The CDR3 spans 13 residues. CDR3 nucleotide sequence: TGCGCCAGCAGCACACCCCTGCCCGGGGAGCTGTTTTTT. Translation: CASSTPLPGELFF.

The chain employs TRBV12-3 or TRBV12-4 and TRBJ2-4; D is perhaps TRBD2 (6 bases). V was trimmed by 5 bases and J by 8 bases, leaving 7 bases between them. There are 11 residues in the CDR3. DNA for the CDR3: TGTGCCAGCAGTCGGGAGTACATTCAGTACTTC. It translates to CASSREYIQYF.

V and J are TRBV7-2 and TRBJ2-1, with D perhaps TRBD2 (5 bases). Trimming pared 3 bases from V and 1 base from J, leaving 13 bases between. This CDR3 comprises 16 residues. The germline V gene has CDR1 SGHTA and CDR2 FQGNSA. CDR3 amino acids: CASSLSGRASYNEQFF. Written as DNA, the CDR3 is TGTGCCAGCAGCTTGAGTGGGAGAGCTTCCTACAATGAGCAGTTCTTC.

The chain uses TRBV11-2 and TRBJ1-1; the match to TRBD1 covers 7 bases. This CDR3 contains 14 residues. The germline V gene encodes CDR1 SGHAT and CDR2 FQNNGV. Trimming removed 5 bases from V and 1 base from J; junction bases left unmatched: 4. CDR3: CASSTRQGNTEAFF. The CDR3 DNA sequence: TGTGCCAGCAGCACGCGACAGGGGAACACTGAAGCTTTCTTT. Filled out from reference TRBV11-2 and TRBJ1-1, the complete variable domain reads EAGVAQSPRYKIIEKRQSVAFWCNPISGHATLYWYQQILGQGPKLLIQFQNNGVVDDSQLPKDRFSAERLKGVDSTLKIQPAKLEDSAVYLCASSTRQGNTEAFFGQGTRLTVV.

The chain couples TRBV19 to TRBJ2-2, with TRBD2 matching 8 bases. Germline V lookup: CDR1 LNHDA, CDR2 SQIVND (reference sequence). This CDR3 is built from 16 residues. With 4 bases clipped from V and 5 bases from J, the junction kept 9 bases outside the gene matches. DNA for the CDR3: TGTGCCAGTAGTACAAAGGGACTAGGCGGTACCGGGGAGCTGTTTTTT. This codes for CASSTKGLGGTGELFF. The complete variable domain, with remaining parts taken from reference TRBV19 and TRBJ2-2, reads DGGITQSPKYLFRKEGQNVTLSCEQNLNHDAMYWYRQDPGQGLRLIYYSQIVNDFQKGDIAEGYSVSREKKESFPLTVTSAQKNPTAFYLCASSTKGLGGTGELFFGEGSRLTVL.

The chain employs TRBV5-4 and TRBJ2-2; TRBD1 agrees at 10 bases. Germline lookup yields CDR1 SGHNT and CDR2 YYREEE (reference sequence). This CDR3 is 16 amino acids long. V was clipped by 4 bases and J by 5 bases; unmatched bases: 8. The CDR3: CASSPQDRGRTGELFF. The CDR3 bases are TGTGCCAGCAGCCCCCAAGACAGGGGGCGGACCGGGGAGCTGTTTTTT.

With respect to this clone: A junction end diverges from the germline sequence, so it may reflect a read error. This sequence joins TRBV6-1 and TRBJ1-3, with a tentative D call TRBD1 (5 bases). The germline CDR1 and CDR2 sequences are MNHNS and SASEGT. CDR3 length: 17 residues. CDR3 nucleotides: TGTGCCAGCAGTGAAGAAGCAGGGACTTACTCTGGAAACTCCATATATTTT. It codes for CASSEEAGTYSGNSIYF.

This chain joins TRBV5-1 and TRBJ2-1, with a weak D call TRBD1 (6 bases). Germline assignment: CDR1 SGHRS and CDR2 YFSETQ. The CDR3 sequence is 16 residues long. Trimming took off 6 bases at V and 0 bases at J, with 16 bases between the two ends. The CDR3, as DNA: TGCGCCAGCAAAAGACAGGCCTCTAGCTCCTACAATGAGCAGTTCTTC. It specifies CASKRQASSSYNEQFF.

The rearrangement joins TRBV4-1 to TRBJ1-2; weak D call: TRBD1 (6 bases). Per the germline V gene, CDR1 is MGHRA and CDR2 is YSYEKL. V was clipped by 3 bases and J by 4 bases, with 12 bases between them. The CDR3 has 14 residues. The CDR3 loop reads CASSHQTGPYGYTF. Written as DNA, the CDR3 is TGCGCCAGCAGCCACCAGACAGGCCCCTATGGCTACACCTTC.

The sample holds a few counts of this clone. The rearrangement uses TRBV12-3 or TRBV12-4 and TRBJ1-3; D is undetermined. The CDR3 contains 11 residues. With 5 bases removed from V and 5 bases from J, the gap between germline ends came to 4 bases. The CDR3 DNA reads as TGTGCCAGCAGTACAAGAAACACCATATATTTT. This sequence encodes CASSTRNTIYF.

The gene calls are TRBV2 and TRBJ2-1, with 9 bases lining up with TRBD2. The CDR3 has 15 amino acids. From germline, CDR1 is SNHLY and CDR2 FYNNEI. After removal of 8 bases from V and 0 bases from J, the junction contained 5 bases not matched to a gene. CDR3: CASVSGGSSYNEQFF. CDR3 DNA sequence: TGTGCCAGCGTGAGCGGGGGGAGCTCCTACAATGAGCAGTTCTTC.

CDR3 sequence: CAISESSRDQPQHF. DNA for the CDR3: TGTGCCATCAGTGAGTCGAGTCGGGATCAGCCCCAGCATTTT. The chain recombines TRBV10-3 with TRBJ1-5, with D unresolved. The V gene's germline CDR1 is ENHRY and CDR2 SYGVKD. V dropped 0 bases and J dropped 5 bases, with 8 bases sitting between them. CDR3 length: 14 residues.

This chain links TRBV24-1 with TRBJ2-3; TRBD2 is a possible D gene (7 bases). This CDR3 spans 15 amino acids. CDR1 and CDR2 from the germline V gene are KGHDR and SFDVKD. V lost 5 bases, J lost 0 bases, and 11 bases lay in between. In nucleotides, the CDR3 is TGTGCCACCAGTGCGGGGGGCTTTAGCACAGATACGCAGTATTTT. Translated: CATSAGGFSTDTQYF.

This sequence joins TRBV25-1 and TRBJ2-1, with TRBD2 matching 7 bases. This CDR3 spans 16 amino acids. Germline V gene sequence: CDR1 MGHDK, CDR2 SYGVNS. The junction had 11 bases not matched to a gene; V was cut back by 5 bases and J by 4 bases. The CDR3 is CASSLSSPSGYNEQFF. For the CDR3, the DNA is TGTGCCAGCAGTCTATCATCGCCTAGCGGTTACAATGAGCAGTTCTTC.

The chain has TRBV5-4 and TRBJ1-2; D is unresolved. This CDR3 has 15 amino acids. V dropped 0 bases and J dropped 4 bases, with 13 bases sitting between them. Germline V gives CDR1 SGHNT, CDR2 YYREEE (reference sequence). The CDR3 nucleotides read TGTGCCAGCAGCTTGGTGGTTGTTCGGAGCTATGGCTACACCTTC. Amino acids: CASSLVVVRSYGYTF.

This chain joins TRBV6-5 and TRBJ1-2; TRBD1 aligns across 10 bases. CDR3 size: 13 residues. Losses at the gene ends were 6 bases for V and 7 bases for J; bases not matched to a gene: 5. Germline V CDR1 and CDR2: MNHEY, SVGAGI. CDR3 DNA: TGTGCCAGCAGCCTGGGACAGGGGACTGGCTACACCTTC. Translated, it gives CASSLGQGTGYTF.

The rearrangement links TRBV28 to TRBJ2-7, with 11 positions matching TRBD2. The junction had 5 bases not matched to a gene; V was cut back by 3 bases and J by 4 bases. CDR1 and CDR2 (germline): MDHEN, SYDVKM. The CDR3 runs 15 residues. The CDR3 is CASSFTSGRLYEQYF. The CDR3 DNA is TGTGCCAGCAGTTTCACTAGCGGGAGACTATACGAGCAGTACTTC.

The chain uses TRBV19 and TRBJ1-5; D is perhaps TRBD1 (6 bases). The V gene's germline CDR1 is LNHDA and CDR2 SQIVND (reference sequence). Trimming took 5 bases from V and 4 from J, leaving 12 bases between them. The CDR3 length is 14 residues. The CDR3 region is CASSFFDRNQPQHF. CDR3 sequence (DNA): TGTGCCAGTAGTTTTTTCGACAGGAATCAGCCCCAGCATTTT.

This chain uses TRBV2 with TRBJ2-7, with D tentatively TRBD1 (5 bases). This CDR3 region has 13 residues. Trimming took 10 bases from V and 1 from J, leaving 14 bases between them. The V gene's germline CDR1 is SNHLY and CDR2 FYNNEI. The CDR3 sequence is CAIDSPSSYEQYF. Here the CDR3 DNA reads TGTGCCATTGACAGCCCCTCTTCCTACGAGCAGTACTTC.

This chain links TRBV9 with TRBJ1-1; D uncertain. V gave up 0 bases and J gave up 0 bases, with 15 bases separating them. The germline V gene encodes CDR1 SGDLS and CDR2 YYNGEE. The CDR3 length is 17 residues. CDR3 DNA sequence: TGTGCCAGCAGCGTAGGAAAATTAACAGTCATGAACACTGAAGCTTTCTTT. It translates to CASSVGKLTVMNTEAFF. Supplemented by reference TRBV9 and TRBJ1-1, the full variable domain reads DSGVTQTPKHLITATGQRVTLRCSPRSGDLSVYWYQQSLDQGLQFLIQYYNGEERAKGNILERFSAQQFPDLHSELNLSSLELGDSALYFCASSVGKLTVMNTEAFFGQGTRLTVV.

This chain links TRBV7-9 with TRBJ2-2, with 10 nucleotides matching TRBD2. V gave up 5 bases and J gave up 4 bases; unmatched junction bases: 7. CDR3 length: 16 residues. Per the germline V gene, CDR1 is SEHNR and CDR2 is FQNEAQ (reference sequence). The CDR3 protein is CASSGPGLALTGELFF. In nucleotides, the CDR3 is TGTGCCAGCAGCGGGCCGGGACTAGCGCTCACCGGGGAGCTGTTTTTT.

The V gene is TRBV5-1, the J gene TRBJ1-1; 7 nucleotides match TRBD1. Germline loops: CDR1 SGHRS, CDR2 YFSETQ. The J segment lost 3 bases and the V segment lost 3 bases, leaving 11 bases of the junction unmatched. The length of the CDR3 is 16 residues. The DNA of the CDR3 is TGCGCCAGCAGCTCCGGTCGACAGGGCGGGTACACTGAAGCTTTCTTT. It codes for CASSSGRQGGYTEAFF.

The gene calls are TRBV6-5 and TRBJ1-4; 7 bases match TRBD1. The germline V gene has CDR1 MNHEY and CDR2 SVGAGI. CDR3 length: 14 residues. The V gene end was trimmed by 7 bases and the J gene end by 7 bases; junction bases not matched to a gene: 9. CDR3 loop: CASNPGQSFEKLFF. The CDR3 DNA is TGTGCCAGCAATCCGGGACAGAGCTTTGAAAAACTGTTTTTT.